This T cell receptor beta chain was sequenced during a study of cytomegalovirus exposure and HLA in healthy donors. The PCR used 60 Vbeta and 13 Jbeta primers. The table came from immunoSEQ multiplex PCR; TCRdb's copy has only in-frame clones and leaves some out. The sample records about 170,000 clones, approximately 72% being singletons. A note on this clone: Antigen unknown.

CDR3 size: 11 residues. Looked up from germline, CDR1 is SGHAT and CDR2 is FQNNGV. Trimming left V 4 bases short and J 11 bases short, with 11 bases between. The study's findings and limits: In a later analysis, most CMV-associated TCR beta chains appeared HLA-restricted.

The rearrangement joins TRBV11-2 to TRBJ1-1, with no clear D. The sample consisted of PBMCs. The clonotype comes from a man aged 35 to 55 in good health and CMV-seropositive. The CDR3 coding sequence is TGTGCCAGCAGCTACGGGTCCTGGGCTTTCTTT. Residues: CASSYGSWAFF.